This T cell receptor beta chain comes out of a study of CD8+ T cells in alopecia areata. Study at large: Those treated were given oral tofacitinib at 5 to 10 mg twice daily. After 6 to 18 months of tofacitinib, follow-up continued 6 months off drug. General study results and limits: Amid tofacitinib therapy, many expanded lesional clones stayed present in scalp and blood. Compared with normal scalp, lesional scalp had higher clonality and more expanded CD8+ clones.

Extraction of RNA preceded its reverse transcription into cDNA, which served as the sequencing template. TCRdb's table, derived via immunoSEQ multiplex PCR, lists solely in-frame clones and lacks some. The sample comprises 150,000 to 200,000 clones, about three fifths of which are singletons, and 0.9% to 1% rests with the top ten. Regarding this clone: Antigen specificity is unknown.

Stated treatment: oral pan-JAK inhibitor, 5-10 mg twice daily. This receptor was taken from a human donor with alopecia areata. The starting material was CD4+ T cells sorted from blood, obtained at week 4, from a patient treated with tofacitinib.

The CDR3 region is CASSNRLQPQHF. CDR3 DNA: TGTGCCAGTAGTAATCGGTTACAGCCCCAGCATTTT. The chain employs TRBV19 and TRBJ1-5; no firm D call. V shed 4 bases and J shed 7 bases, with 8 bases lying between them. This CDR3 comprises 12 residues. Germline V gene lookup returns CDR1 LNHDA and CDR2 SQIVND (reference sequence). Complete variable domain (other parts from reference TRBV19 and TRBJ1-5): DGGITQSPKYLFRKEGQNVTLSCEQNLNHDAMYWYRQDPGQGLRLIYYSQIVNDFQKGDIAEGYSVSREKKESFPLTVTSAQKNPTAFYLCASSNRLQPQHFGDGTRLSIL.